The clone carrying this T cell receptor beta chain was seen only a few times. Each cDNA molecule carried a unique molecular identifier. TCRdb processed the 5' RACE reads anew with MiXCR; each CDR3 protein has one entry. The sample has approximately 80,000 distinct CDR3 sequences; about 11% are singletons. The data were taken from a study of early T cells in non-severe SARS-CoV-2 infection. The overall study: The study sequenced bulk RNA from unsorted whole blood, with chains unpaired.

The CDR3 runs to 13 residues. Germline assignment: CDR1 KGHSH and CDR2 LQKENI. V lost 3 bases and J lost 4, with 7 bases in between. The source is an adult who was a healthcare worker with PCR-confirmed SARS-CoV-2 infection or an uninfected control (not recorded which). The chain has TRBV18 and TRBJ1-3; D ambiguous. The specimen comprised whole blood, sampled at baseline. The CDR3 loop reads CASSPWTGNTIYF. The CDR3 bases are TGTGCCAGCTCACCCTGGACCGGAAACACCATATATTTT.